What follows are 24 T cell receptor beta chains derived from one specimen sequenced in a study of blood T cell repertoires in COVID-19. Measured with immunoSEQ multiplex PCR; TCRdb has only the in-frame clones, and not every one. Among over 250,000 clones, around 88% were seen once, and the ten largest hold under 15%. The sample consisted of peripheral blood. Source of these receptors: a woman in her 70s with COVID-19, enrolled during active disease.

The V gene is TRBV27, the J gene TRBJ1-4; D unresolved. Between the trimmed V and J ends, which lost 5 bases and 0 bases, there was a span of 16 bases. The CDR3 length is 17 residues. Germline V gene sequence: CDR1 MNHEY, CDR2 SMNVEV (reference sequence). The CDR3 sequence is CASSLYQDSTTNEKLFF. CDR3 bases: TGTGCCAGCAGTCTTTACCAGGATTCGACAACTAATGAAAAACTGTTTTTT.

J is TRBJ2-7 and V is TRBV10-3, with D possibly matching TRBD2 (5 bases). Germline V gene sequence: CDR1 ENHRY, CDR2 SYGVKD. The CDR3 totals 14 residues. The V and J ends lost 9 bases and 2 bases respectively, with 17 bases between them. CDR3: CAIRPEHGTYEQYF. CDR3 coding DNA: TGTGCCATACGCCCCGAACACGGGACCTACGAGCAGTACTTC.

The chain recombines TRBV27 with TRBJ1-5; D is uncertain. From germline, CDR1 is MNHEY and CDR2 SMNVEV (reference sequence). Deletions cut 0 bases from V and 5 bases from J, with 5 bases between. The length of the CDR3 is 13 residues. This chain's CDR3 is CASSLSRDQPQHF. CDR3 coding DNA: TGTGCCAGCAGTTTATCCCGGGATCAGCCCCAGCATTTT.

The chain couples TRBV24-1 to TRBJ2-3; D might be TRBD1 (6 bases). The germline V and J ends were trimmed by 9 bases and 6 bases, with 15 bases remaining between them. Germline V gene sequence: CDR1 KGHDR, CDR2 SFDVKD. The CDR3 is 13 amino acids. The CDR3: CATLGHTGDTQYF. The CDR3 nucleotides read TGTGCCACCCTGGGACACACAGGCGATACGCAGTATTTT.

The rearrangement joins TRBV9 to TRBJ1-1, with D maybe TRBD1 (6 bases). This CDR3 is 15 amino acids long. Looked up from germline, CDR1 is SGDLS and CDR2 is YYNGEE. Deletions cut 4 bases from V and 0 bases from J, with 13 bases between. CDR3 protein: CASSPWTDLNTEAFF. The CDR3 region has the DNA TGTGCCAGCAGCCCCTGGACAGATTTGAACACTGAAGCTTTCTTT.

CDR3 region: CASSLDAQSTYEQYF. For the CDR3, the DNA is TGCGCCAGCAGCTTGGACGCCCAAAGCACCTACGAGCAGTACTTC. V usage is TRBV5-1 and J usage is TRBJ2-7, with D hard to call. Germline V gene lookup returns CDR1 SGHRS and CDR2 YFSETQ. V lost 0 bases and J 2 bases, leaving 12 bases between the germline ends. CDR3 length: 15 amino acids.

The CDR3: CASGRGQGGTDTQYF. CDR3 bases: TGTGCTAGTGGGCGCGGACAGGGAGGGACAGATACGCAGTATTTT. V usage is TRBV12-5 and J usage is TRBJ2-3, with D tentatively TRBD1 (8 bases). CDR1 and CDR2 (germline): LGHNT, FRNRAP. The CDR3 covers 15 residues. Trimming left V 6 bases short and J 3 bases short, with 16 bases between.

The chain employs TRBV24-1 and TRBJ2-3; possibly TRBD2 for D (6 bases). Deletions cut 3 bases from V and 2 bases from J, with 14 bases between. CDR3 length equals 16 residues. Looked up from germline, CDR1 is KGHDR and CDR2 is SFDVKD. CDR3 in DNA: TGTGCCACCAGTGATCCGACCGGGGGTACCACAGATACGCAGTATTTT. This codes for CATSDPTGGTTDTQYF.

CDR3 DNA sequence: TGTGCTAGTGGTTTGTTCGAGGTCAGGGGTCCGGGCGGAGAGCAGTACTTC. Translation gives CASGLFEVRGPGGEQYF. The chain has TRBV12-5 and TRBJ2-7; tentatively, D is TRBD1 (6 bases). CDR1 is LGHNT and CDR2 is FRNRAP in the germline V gene. V lost 2 bases, J lost 7 bases, and 24 bases lay in between. The CDR3 contains 17 residues.

This chain links TRBV19 with TRBJ1-1, with TRBD1 matching 7 bases. J lost 4 bases, V lost 6 bases, and 8 bases had no gene match. The CDR3 is made up of 14 amino acids. Germline V gene lookup returns CDR1 LNHDA and CDR2 SQIVND (reference sequence). The CDR3 DNA reads as TGTGCCAGTAGCCGACAGGGTTTGGGCACTGAAGCTTTCTTT. Protein: CASSRQGLGTEAFF. Together with reference TRBV19 and TRBJ1-1, the CDR3 gives the full variable domain: DGGITQSPKYLFRKEGQNVTLSCEQNLNHDAMYWYRQDPGQGLRLIYYSQIVNDFQKGDIAEGYSVSREKKESFPLTVTSAQKNPTAFYLCASSRQGLGTEAFFGQGTRLTVV.

The chain is built from TRBV6-6 and TRBJ2-5, with a tentative D call TRBD1 (5 bases). The germline V gene has CDR1 MNHNY and CDR2 SVGAGI (reference sequence). With 5 bases removed from V and 3 bases from J, the gap between germline ends came to 16 bases. This CDR3 region has 15 residues. The CDR3 spells CASSHRRQPEETQYF. In nucleotides, the CDR3 is TGTGCCAGCAGTCACCGTAGACAGCCTGAAGAGACCCAGTACTTC.

The V and J genes are TRBV28 and TRBJ1-2, with 12 positions matching TRBD1. CDR1 and CDR2 from the germline V gene are MDHEN and SYDVKM. CDR3 length: 17 amino acids. V lost 6 bases to trimming and J lost 4 bases; unmatched junction nucleotides: 12. The CDR3 is CASSDRDRGRSVYGYTF. CDR3 DNA sequence: TGTGCCAGCAGCGACCGGGACAGGGGGCGAAGTGTCTATGGCTACACCTTC.

Concerning this clone: This same CDR3 is encoded by further DNA sequences in the sample. The V call is TRBV24-1, the J call TRBJ2-1; D possibly corresponds to TRBD1 (6 bases). The germline gives CDR1 KGHDR, CDR2 SFDVKD. The CDR3 has 16 residues. Trimming took off 0 bases at V and 0 bases at J, with 8 bases between the two ends. The CDR3 sequence is CATSDLRGSSYNEQFF. In nucleotides, the CDR3 is TGTGCCACCAGTGATTTGAGGGGGAGCTCCTACAATGAGCAGTTCTTC.

The rearrangement uses TRBV18 and TRBJ2-1, with 12 bases that match TRBD2. The CDR3 has 15 residues. Germline assignment: CDR1 KGHSH and CDR2 LQKENI. Trimming at V came to 5 bases and at J to 2 bases, leaving 1 base not matched to a gene. The chain's CDR3 is CASSRTSGAYNEQFF. Written as DNA, the CDR3 is TGTGCCAGCTCAAGGACTAGCGGGGCCTACAATGAGCAGTTCTTC.

V and J are TRBV6-5 and TRBJ1-2, with a weak D call TRBD1 (6 bases). This CDR3 region has 11 residues. Trimming stripped 5 bases from V and 7 bases from J, with 8 bases between. The V gene's germline CDR1 is MNHEY and CDR2 SVGAGI. CDR3 sequence reads: CASSQQGGYTF. The DNA of the CDR3 is TGTGCCAGCAGTCAACAGGGTGGCTACACCTTC.

This clone came up once. The genes are TRBV5-1 and TRBJ1-1; D is undetermined. V was pared by 6 bases and J by 1 base, with 10 bases between. The CDR3 sequence is 13 residues long. The germline V gene encodes CDR1 SGHRS and CDR2 YFSETQ. The CDR3 nucleotides read TGCGCCAGCACCCCCCCCGGGAACACTGAAGCTTTCTTT. This encodes CASTPPGNTEAFF.

The V and J genes are TRBV19 and TRBJ2-7, with 8 bases fitting TRBD2. Trimming took 1 base from V and 2 from J; bases not matched to a gene: 10. The CDR3 covers 17 residues. Germline V gives CDR1 LNHDA, CDR2 SQIVND (reference sequence). The CDR3 DNA sequence: TGTGCCAGTAGTATAGCCTCGGGGGGGCCGAGTGCCTACGAGCAGTACTTC. Translated: CASSIASGGPSAYEQYF. Drawing the rest from reference TRBV19 and TRBJ2-7, the complete variable domain is DGGITQSPKYLFRKEGQNVTLSCEQNLNHDAMYWYRQDPGQGLRLIYYSQIVNDFQKGDIAEGYSVSREKKESFPLTVTSAQKNPTAFYLCASSIASGGPSAYEQYFGPGTRLTVT.

The V and J genes are TRBV5-1 and TRBJ1-2; 11 nucleotides agree with TRBD1. The CDR3 is made up of 15 amino acids. V gave up 4 bases and J gave up 3 bases; unmatched junction bases: 5. Germline V CDR1 and CDR2: SGHRS, YFSETQ. The CDR3 loop reads CASSGGQGAHYGYTF. CDR3 DNA: TGCGCCAGCAGCGGAGGACAGGGGGCGCACTATGGCTACACCTTC.

This clone came up once. CDR3 sequence reads: CASSDKDSSLYGYTF. For the CDR3, the DNA is TGTGCCAGCAGTGATAAGGACAGTTCCCTCTATGGCTACACCTTC. This chain links TRBV2 with TRBJ1-2, with D perhaps TRBD1 (6 bases). Trimming left V 3 bases short and J 4 bases short, with 15 bases between. The CDR3 totals 15 residues. The germline V gene encodes CDR1 SNHLY and CDR2 FYNNEI.

Concerning this clone: In the same sample, other DNA sequences code for this CDR3. V usage is TRBV24-1 and J usage is TRBJ2-2; tentative D call: TRBD2 (5 bases). The ends were cut back, 9 bases at V and 5 bases at J, with 9 bases in the middle. This CDR3 comprises 12 residues. The germline V gene has CDR1 KGHDR and CDR2 SFDVKD. The CDR3, as DNA: TGTGCCACCGGCCGAGGGACCGGGGAGCTGTTTTTT. It encodes CATGRGTGELFF.

CDR3 sequence: CASSRLNEQFF. The CDR3 bases are TGTGCCAGCAGCCGACTCAATGAGCAGTTCTTC. The chain employs TRBV7-2 and TRBJ2-1; no definite D call. V was trimmed by 5 bases and J by 6 bases, leaving 5 bases between them. The CDR3 consists of 11 residues. Germline V gene data show CDR1 as SGHTA and CDR2 as FQGNSA.

This chain joins TRBV6-2 or TRBV6-3 and TRBJ2-3; 11 bases are a match to TRBD2. The germline V gene encodes CDR1 MNHEY and CDR2 SVGEGT. V was pared by 1 base and J by 5 bases, with 5 bases of the junction left unmatched. There are 16 residues in the CDR3. This CDR3 is CASSYLLAGGEDTQYF. In nucleotides, the CDR3 is TGTGCCAGCAGTTACTTATTAGCGGGGGGGGAAGATACGCAGTATTTT.

The chain carries TRBV5-6 and TRBJ2-7; the D gene is possibly TRBD2 (5 bases). Germline CDR1 is SGHDT and CDR2 is YYEEEE. Trimming stripped 2 bases from V and 2 bases from J, with 8 bases between. The CDR3 length is 13 residues. The CDR3 DNA reads as TGTGCCAGCAGCTTTGAGGGTACCTACGAGCAGTACTTC. It is translated as CASSFEGTYEQYF.

The chain carries TRBV5-6 and TRBJ1-4; D not resolved. V lost 4 bases and J 6 bases, leaving 10 bases between the germline ends. CDR3 length: 13 residues. Per the germline V gene, CDR1 is SGHDT and CDR2 is YYEEEE. DNA of the CDR3: TGTGCCAGCAGCGCCTCCGGGGATGAAAAACTGTTTTTT. As protein: CASSASGDEKLFF.